These T cell receptor beta chains were read from a single sample in a study of OX40 agonist ivuxolimab in advanced cancers. Repertoires were generated with immunoSEQ multiplex PCR, while TCRdb's copy carries only in-frame clones and drops some. The sample contains under 100,000 clones, around 91% of which appear only once. The source was CD4+ or CD8+ T cells sorted from blood, collected in a trial of the OX40 agonist ivuxolimab. These receptors were collected from an adult with an advanced solid tumor such as melanoma, head and neck, liver or kidney cancer. CDR3s include the opening cysteine and the closing phenylalanine or tryptophan. Each record gives: CDR3 protein, CDR3 DNA, D gene, J gene, clone size, V gene. The D gene is left open where the match is weak. Size tells how often a clone was seen (once, few, many) or the class of an expanded clone, and some rows leave it out.

CASSLGLAAYNEQFF | TGTGCCAGCAGCTTAGGACTAGCGGCGTACAATGAGCAGTTCTTC | TRBD2 | TRBJ2-1 | - | TRBV11-2
CASSIGRTKNYGYTF | TGTGCCAGTAGTATAGGTCGGACAAAGAACTATGGCTACACCTTC | - | TRBJ1-2 | - | TRBV19
CASSIGVNSPLHF | TGTGCCAGTAGTATCGGGGTTAATTCACCCCTCCACTTT | - | TRBJ1-6 | - | TRBV19
CASSKGWRRSMNTEAFF | TGTGCCAGTAGTAAGGGATGGCGGAGGTCCATGAACACTGAAGCTTTCTTT | - | TRBJ1-1 | - | TRBV19
CAWSGGSFLYEQYF | TGTGCCTGGAGTGGGGGGTCCTTCCTCTACGAGCAGTACTTC | - | TRBJ2-7 | few | TRBV30
CASSKRKGLAVRDPNTGELFF | TGTGCCAGCAGCAAAAGAAAAGGTCTTGCCGTCCGGGACCCTAACACCGGGGAGCTGTTTTTT | - | TRBJ2-2 | - | TRBV21-1
CASSFGRGNQPQHF | TGTGCCAGCAGTTTCGGCAGGGGCAATCAGCCCCAGCATTTT | - | TRBJ1-5 | - | TRBV28
CASSFSPAGLQYF | TGTGCCAGCAGCTTTAGTCCCGCGGGGTTGCAGTACTTC | - | TRBJ2-7 | - | TRBV7-6
CSVEDRVSGRSYEQYF | TGCAGCGTTGAAGATCGGGTCAGCGGGAGGTCCTACGAGCAGTACTTC | TRBD2 | TRBJ2-7 | - | TRBV29-1
CASSDPPQDSYEQYF | TGTGCCAGCAGTGACCCCCCCCAGGACTCCTACGAGCAGTACTTC | - | TRBJ2-7 | - | TRBV6-4
CAFTTGPWGGYTF | TGTGCCTTCACGACCGGGCCATGGGGGGGCTACACCTTC | - | TRBJ1-2 | - | TRBV30
CASSLVEGTANYGYTF | TGTGCCAGCAGCTTAGTAGAAGGGACAGCTAACTATGGCTACACCTTC | TRBD1 | TRBJ1-2 | - | TRBV7-8
CASSRGQGREGQFF | TGTGCCAGTAGTAGGGGACAGGGCCGAGAGGGGCAGTTCTTC | TRBD1 | TRBJ2-1 | few | TRBV19
CASSLGGSETQYF | TGCGCCAGCAGCTTGGGAGGGAGTGAGACCCAGTACTTC | - | TRBJ2-5 | - | TRBV5-1
CSVGGAGEQYF | TGCAGCGTGGGAGGAGCGGGCGAGCAGTACTTC | - | TRBJ2-7 | - | TRBV29-1
CASSLAPQTGFSGNTIYF | TGTGCCAGCAGCTTAGCCCCCCAGACGGGCTTCTCTGGAAACACCATATATTTT | - | TRBJ1-3 | - | TRBV11-2
CASSQLLAELQETQYF | TGTGCCAGCAGCCAACTCCTAGCGGAACTCCAAGAGACCCAGTACTTC | TRBD2 | TRBJ2-5 | few | TRBV14
CASSLDWTGSQETQYF | TGTGCCAGCAGCTTAGACTGGACAGGGAGCCAAGAGACCCAGTACTTC | TRBD1 | TRBJ2-5 | - | TRBV7-9
CASSATGAASGNTGELFF | TGCGCCAGCAGCGCGACAGGGGCAGCGAGCGGTAACACCGGGGAGCTGTTTTTT | TRBD1 | TRBJ2-2 | - | TRBV5-1
CASRRDNQETQYF | TGTGCTAGTAGAAGGGACAACCAAGAGACCCAGTACTTC | - | TRBJ2-5 | - | TRBV12-5
CASSFWGVNTEAFF | TGTGCCAGCAGCTTTTGGGGAGTAAACACTGAAGCTTTCTTT | - | TRBJ1-1 | few | TRBV6-1
CASRSSAHGELFF | TGTGCCAGTAGGTCGAGTGCGCACGGGGAGCTGTTTTTT | - | TRBJ2-2 | once | TRBV19
CASSIPGYAYEQYF | TGTGCCAGTAGTATCCCAGGGTATGCCTACGAGCAGTACTTC | - | TRBJ2-7 | - | TRBV19
CASSFREGAYEQYF | TGTGCCAGCTCATTTCGGGAGGGGGCCTACGAGCAGTACTTC | TRBD2 | TRBJ2-7 | - | TRBV18
CASSAYLGPQHF | TGCGCCAGCAGCGCCTATTTGGGGCCCCAGCATTTT | - | TRBJ1-5 | - | TRBV4-1
CASTTSWGTDTQYF | TGTGCCAGTACCACCTCTTGGGGCACAGATACGCAGTATTTT | - | TRBJ2-3 | - | TRBV19
CATSDTQGVGNQPQHF | TGTGCCACCAGCGATACACAGGGGGTAGGGAATCAGCCTCAGCATTTT | TRBD1 | TRBJ1-5 | - | TRBV15
CASSLGLVPDTQYF | TGTGCCAGTAGTCTTGGACTAGTTCCAGATACGCAGTATTTT | TRBD2 | TRBJ2-3 | - | TRBV19
CASSEGLGQGEAFF | TGTGCCAGCAGTGAGGGTTTGGGACAGGGTGAAGCTTTCTTT | TRBD1 | TRBJ1-1 | - | TRBV25-1
CASSAGIVTNEKLFF | TGTGCCAGCAGCGCGGGGATCGTTACTAATGAAAAACTGTTTTTT | - | TRBJ1-4 | - | TRBV7-9
CASSFGTGTRETQYF | TGTGCCAGCAGCTTCGGGACAGGGACGAGAGAGACCCAGTACTTC | TRBD1 | TRBJ2-5 | - | TRBV5-6
CASRAGNIQAFF | TGTGCCAGCAGGGCAGGCAATATTCAAGCTTTCTTT | - | TRBJ1-1 | - | TRBV6-1
CASSFGTRGGTEAFF | TGTGCCAGCAGTTTTGGTACCCGGGGAGGGACTGAAGCTTTCTTT | - | TRBJ1-1 | - | TRBV6-6
CSASAVSGYTF | TGCAGTGCTAGCGCGGTGTCTGGCTACACCTTC | - | TRBJ1-2 | - | TRBV20-1
CASTTDGARPTF | TGTGCCAGTACCACCGACGGGGCACGGCCGACCTTT | - | TRBJ1-1 | - | TRBV19
CASSTRTGSSYEQYF | TGTGCCAGCTCAACAAGGACAGGGAGCTCCTACGAGCAGTACTTC | TRBD1 | TRBJ2-7 | - | TRBV18
CASSDSGHGSDTQYF | TGTGCCAGCAGTGACTCAGGGCATGGTTCAGATACGCAGTATTTT | - | TRBJ2-3 | - | TRBV6-4
CASSSTGWSGNTIYF | TGTGCCAGCAGTTCTACAGGGTGGTCTGGAAACACCATATATTTT | - | TRBJ1-3 | - | TRBV27
CASSLSGFQGEQYF | TGCGCCAGCAGCTTGTCCGGGTTCCAGGGGGAGCAGTACTTC | - | TRBJ2-7 | - | TRBV5-1
CSARQVEAFF | TGCAGCGCCCGACAGGTTGAAGCTTTCTTT | - | TRBJ1-1 | - | TRBV29-1
CASTLRTDYGYTF | TGTGCCAGCACGTTGAGAACGGACTATGGCTACACCTTC | - | TRBJ1-2 | - | TRBV28
CASSFSGRTYEQYF | TGTGCCAGCAGTTTTTCGGGTAGGACCTACGAGCAGTACTTC | - | TRBJ2-7 | - | TRBV27
CASSPPHGGTDTQYF | TGTGCCAGCTCACCACCCCATGGGGGCACAGATACGCAGTATTTT | - | TRBJ2-3 | - | TRBV18
CASTQGVDTSYEQYF | TGTGCCAGCACTCAGGGGGTTGACACCTCCTACGAGCAGTACTTC | TRBD1 | TRBJ2-7 | once | TRBV6-6
CASSIGRGTEAFF | TGTGCCAGTAGTATCGGGAGGGGGACTGAAGCTTTCTTT | - | TRBJ1-1 | - | TRBV19
CASSSPGLGERTEAFF | TGTGCCAGCAGCTCCCCGGGGTTGGGAGAGAGGACTGAAGCTTTCTTT | - | TRBJ1-1 | - | TRBV7-9
CASSPRADNEKLFF | TGCGCCAGCAGCCCGAGGGCCGACAATGAAAAACTGTTTTTT | - | TRBJ1-4 | - | TRBV5-1